What follows are 18 T cell receptor beta chains derived from one specimen sequenced in a study of chemoradiotherapy in HPV16-positive cancers. Assay: immunoSEQ multiplex PCR; the TCRdb copy retains only in-frame clones and omits some. Among under 15,000 clones listed, around 76% were seen once. Collection took place from a patient who underwent chemoradiotherapy. The receptors were gathered from a human donor with HPV-associated anogenital cancer.

The chain recombines TRBV10-3 with TRBJ2-5, with D perhaps TRBD1 (6 bases). Looked up from germline, CDR1 is ENHRY and CDR2 is SYGVKD. V gave up 3 bases and J gave up 5 bases, with 16 bases separating them. This CDR3 spans 15 amino acids. Here the CDR3 DNA reads TGTGCCATCAGTGATGGTACCAGGGGCGGCGAGACCCAGTACTTC. Amino acid sequence: CAISDGTRGGETQYF.

This clone has just one count. The V gene is TRBV7-3, the J gene TRBJ1-1; maybe TRBD1 (6 bases). There are 16 residues in the CDR3. V was cut by 0 bases and J by 6 bases, with 17 bases left in between. The V gene's germline CDR1 is SGHTA and CDR2 FQGTGA. The CDR3 loop reads CASSLTGGAGFAEAFF. CDR3 sequence (DNA): TGTGCCAGCAGCTTAACAGGGGGAGCGGGCTTTGCTGAAGCTTTCTTT.

The CDR3 DNA reads TGTGCCAGCAGCCCCCCAGGGGGGAACACAGATACGCAGTATTTT. Amino acids: CASSPPGGNTDTQYF. This rearrangement joins TRBV9 to TRBJ2-3, with TRBD1 as a possible D gene (7 bases). Germline V CDR1 and CDR2: SGDLS, YYNGEE. The CDR3 consists of 15 residues. Trimming took off 4 bases at V and 2 bases at J, with 14 bases between the two ends.

CDR3 sequence reads: CASSLDRVIYNEQFF. The CDR3 bases are TGTGCCAGCAGCTTGGACAGAGTTATCTACAATGAGCAGTTCTTC. The chain carries TRBV5-6 and TRBJ2-1; D remains ambiguous. With 0 bases removed from V and 3 bases from J, the gap between germline ends came to 10 bases. This CDR3 has 15 amino acids. Germline CDR1 reads SGHDT; CDR2 reads YYEEEE. Full variable domain (outside the CDR3, taken from reference TRBV5-6 and TRBJ2-1): DAGVTQSPTHLIKTRGQQVTLRCSPKSGHDTVSWYQQALGQGPQFIFQYYEEEERQRGNFPDRFSGHQFPNYSSELNVNALLLGDSALYLCASSLDRVIYNEQFFGPGTRLTVL.

This clone was detected only a few times. The chain joins TRBV2 to TRBJ1-5; 8 nucleotides align to TRBD1. Germline assignment: CDR1 SNHLY and CDR2 FYNNEI. The CDR3 has 16 amino acids. The V segment lost 5 bases and the J segment 4 bases; nucleotides outside the gene matches: 10. Written as DNA, the CDR3 is TGTGCCAGCAGTTATAACCCAGGGGGCGTTAATCAGCCCCAGCATTTT. Its protein is CASSYNPGGVNQPQHF.

The chain employs TRBV12-5 and TRBJ2-3; D might be TRBD1 (8 bases). The CDR3 covers 16 residues. Germline V lookup: CDR1 LGHNT, CDR2 FRNRAP. Trimming stripped 4 bases from V and 3 bases from J, with 17 bases between. This chain's CDR3 is CASGSGTGGGTDTQYF. CDR3 in DNA: TGTGCTAGTGGTTCCGGAACAGGGGGAGGGACAGATACGCAGTATTTT. Based on the CDR3 plus reference TRBV12-5 and TRBJ2-3, the full variable domain is DARVTQTPRHKVTEMGQEVTMRCQPILGHNTVFWYRQTMMQGLELLAYFRNRAPLDDSGMPKDRFSAEMPDATLATLKIQPSEPRDSAVYFCASGSGTGGGTDTQYFGPGTRLTVL.

This chain links TRBV9 with TRBJ1-2; D is undetermined. The CDR3 is made up of 13 amino acids. V gave up 3 bases and J gave up 3 bases, with 9 bases separating them. CDR1 and CDR2 (germline): SGDLS, YYNGEE. In DNA form, the CDR3 reads TGTGCCAGCAGCGAGGGTATGGACTATGGCTACACCTTC. It encodes CASSEGMDYGYTF. The full variable domain, rest sourced from reference TRBV9 and TRBJ1-2, is DSGVTQTPKHLITATGQRVTLRCSPRSGDLSVYWYQQSLDQGLQFLIQYYNGEERAKGNILERFSAQQFPDLHSELNLSSLELGDSALYFCASSEGMDYGYTFGSGTRLTVV.

The rearrangement joins TRBV10-1 to TRBJ2-3; 8 bases match TRBD2. Germline trimming cut 4 bases from V and 2 bases from J; bases unmatched to any gene: 8. Germline loops: CDR1 WNHNN, CDR2 SYGVQD (reference sequence). This CDR3 has 16 amino acids. CDR3 region: CASSGTGGDHTDTQYF. The CDR3 coding sequence is TGCGCCAGCAGTGGTACCGGGGGGGACCACACAGATACGCAGTATTTT.

This chain connects TRBV11-2 to TRBJ2-7; D remains unclear. Trimming stripped 5 bases from V and 7 bases from J, with 9 bases between. The CDR3 is made up of 11 amino acids. CDR1 and CDR2 from the germline V gene are SGHAT and FQNNGV. For the CDR3, the DNA is TGTGCCAGCAGCGATCAGCTGGAGCAGTACTTC. Amino acids: CASSDQLEQYF.

The rearrangement links TRBV5-8 to TRBJ2-3, with 8 bases that match TRBD1. The CDR3 length is 15 residues. J lost 4 bases, V lost 4 bases, and 8 bases had no gene match. CDR1 is SGHTS and CDR2 is YDEGEE in the germline V gene. CDR3 amino acids: CASSPRDRISDTQYF. The DNA of the CDR3 is TGTGCCAGCAGCCCCCGGGACAGGATCTCAGATACGCAGTATTTT.

This chain links TRBV18 with TRBJ1-1; 8 bases are shared with TRBD1. Trimming took 4 bases from V and 9 from J; bases not matched to a gene: 7. Germline CDR1 KGHSH, CDR2 LQKENI. This CDR3 contains 13 residues. This chain's CDR3 is CASSQEDRAQAFF. For the CDR3, the DNA is TGTGCCAGCTCACAAGAGGACAGGGCCCAAGCTTTCTTT.

V usage is TRBV5-1 and J usage is TRBJ1-2, with D possibly TRBD1 on 5 matching bases. The CDR3 spans 15 residues. The germline V and J ends were trimmed by 3 bases and 6 bases, with 18 bases remaining between them. Germline V gene data show CDR1 as SGHRS and CDR2 as YFSETQ. The CDR3 DNA is TGCGCCAGCAGCTCCAAAGAGGGGCGTCCGGATGGCTACACCTTC. Its protein is CASSSKEGRPDGYTF.

The J gene is TRBJ2-7, the V gene TRBV29-1, with TRBD1 matching over 9 bases. The V gene end was trimmed by 6 bases and the J gene end by 4 bases; junction bases not matched to a gene: 10. The CDR3 covers 14 residues. Germline V gene data show CDR1 as SQVTM and CDR2 as ANQGSEA. The CDR3 protein is CSVLPGQGIYEQYF. The CDR3, as DNA: TGCAGCGTGCTCCCGGGACAGGGAATATACGAGCAGTACTTC.

The genes are TRBV19 and TRBJ1-5; no clear D. Germline CDR1 reads LNHDA; CDR2 reads SQIVND (reference sequence). The ends were cut back, 1 base at V and 0 bases at J, with 13 bases in the middle. The CDR3 contains 17 residues. The DNA for the CDR3 is TGTGCCAGTAGTATAGCTAAGGGCGCTTATAGCAATCAGCCCCAGCATTTT. This sequence encodes CASSIAKGAYSNQPQHF.

This sequence joins TRBV15 and TRBJ1-2; 8 bases align to TRBD1. The CDR3 is 14 amino acids. J lost 13 bases, V lost 0 bases, and 10 bases had no gene match. In germline, CDR1 is LNHNV, CDR2 YYDKDF (reference sequence). CDR3 DNA sequence: TGTGCCACCAGCAGAGACTCCCTAGGGACAGGTGGCACCTTC. This sequence encodes CATSRDSLGTGGTF.

The chain is built from TRBV6-4 and TRBJ2-3; possibly TRBD2 for D (5 bases). The germline CDR1 and CDR2 sequences are MRHNA and SNTAGT. With 5 bases removed from V and 6 bases from J, the gap between germline ends came to 12 bases. The CDR3 extends over 13 amino acids. This chain's CDR3 is CASSRRAEDTQYF. CDR3 DNA sequence: TGTGCCAGCAGTCGAAGAGCGGAGGATACGCAGTATTTT.

This chain connects TRBV9 to TRBJ2-3, with 11 bases matching TRBD2. With 0 bases clipped from V and 5 bases from J, the junction kept 8 bases outside the gene matches. The CDR3 is 17 amino acids. Germline V gene data show CDR1 as SGDLS and CDR2 as YYNGEE. CDR3 sequence reads: CASSVGVSGGAGDTQYF. CDR3 in DNA: TGTGCCAGCAGCGTAGGGGTTAGCGGGGGGGCTGGAGATACGCAGTATTTT.

This clone occurred a few times. The genes are TRBV10-3 and TRBJ1-6; 7 bases map to TRBD1. Germline CDR1 and CDR2: ENHRY and SYGVKD. The CDR3 covers 15 residues. Germline trimming cut 6 bases from V and 9 bases from J; bases unmatched to any gene: 11. The CDR3 DNA sequence: TGTGCCATCAGGACGGACAGGACAGGAGGTTCACCCCTCCACTTT. Its protein is CAIRTDRTGGSPLHF.